The rows below give T cell receptor beta chains drawn from one sample of a study of shared clonotypes between healthy human individuals. The assay was immunoSEQ multiplex PCR, and TCRdb's table has in-frame clones only and misses some. Of some 450,000 clones listed, around 77% are singletons. The sequencing sample was made of PBMCs. The source of these receptors is a woman between 40 and 50 years old in good health. Some clones in this sample may be carry-over from other donors' samples. Each CDR3 is given with its conserved first and last residue. D genes are given only for firm matches. Some rows have no size entry. The others give once, few or many, or a class for an expanded clone.

d_gene	v_gene	abundance	j_gene	CDR3nt	CDR3aa
TRBD1	TRBV5-1	NA	TRBJ2-7	TGCGCCAGCAGCGCAACGACAGGGGGCGGCTCCTACGAGCAGTACTTC	CASSATTGGGSYEQYF
NA	TRBV11-2	NA	TRBJ2-7	TGTGCCAGCAGCTTAAACCCCACAGGAACCTACGAGCAGTACTTC	CASSLNPTGTYEQYF
NA	TRBV19	NA	TRBJ2-2	TGTGCCAGTAGTATAGATCCGCAGAAATCGACCGGGGAGCTGTTTTTT	CASSIDPQKSTGELFF
NA	TRBV30	NA	TRBJ1-5	TGTGCCTGGAGTGTAATAGGGGGGCCCCAGCATTTT	CAWSVIGGPQHF
NA	TRBV4-1	NA	TRBJ2-1	TGCGCCAGCAGCCTAGAGCGTAGCTCCTACAATGAGCAGTTCTTC	CASSLERSSYNEQFF
TRBD1	TRBV19	few	TRBJ1-1	TGTGCCAGTAGTAGACAGGGAATGAACACTGAAGCTTTCTTT	CASSRQGMNTEAFF
NA	TRBV7-9	NA	TRBJ2-5	TGTGCCAGCAGCTTAGGATCTGAACAGGGTGAGACCCAGTACTTC	CASSLGSEQGETQYF
TRBD1	TRBV7-9	NA	TRBJ1-1	TGTGCCAGCAGCTTAGCGGGACAGGGGAACACTGAAGCTTTCTTT	CASSLAGQGNTEAFF
NA	TRBV28	NA	TRBJ2-2	TGTGCCAGCAGTTATGTGGGGCTGACCGGGGAGCTGTTTTTT	CASSYVGLTGELFF
TRBD1	TRBV5-1	NA	TRBJ2-7	TGCGCCAGCAGCTTGACTGGACAGGGGGCCTACGAGCAGTACTTC	CASSLTGQGAYEQYF
NA	TRBV20-1	NA	TRBJ2-5	TGCAGTGCGATGCTAGGGGAGACCCAGTACTTC	CSAMLGETQYF
NA	TRBV9	NA	TRBJ2-3	TGTGCCAGCAGCGTAGTGGGTTCGGGAGGCACAGATACGCAGTATTTT	CASSVVGSGGTDTQYF
NA	TRBV2	few	TRBJ1-1	TGTGCCAGCAGTGGGGGCCAGGCGGGTGGAGCTTTCTTT	CASSGGQAGGAFF
TRBD1	TRBV11-2	NA	TRBJ2-5	TGTGCCAGCAGCACACAGACAGGGCAAGAGACCCAGTACTTC	CASSTQTGQETQYF
NA	TRBV6-1	many	TRBJ1-1	TGTGCCGCTCGGACGGGGGATTGGACTGAAGCTTTCTTT	CAARTGDWTEAFF
TRBD1	TRBV5-4	NA	TRBJ2-5	TGTGCCAGCAGCGCTGGACAGGGGGCCCAAGAGACCCAGTACTTC	CASSAGQGAQETQYF
TRBD2	TRBV28	NA	TRBJ2-1	TGTGCCAGCAGTTTCTCCCTAGCGGGTTACAATGAGCAGTTCTTC	CASSFSLAGYNEQFF
NA	TRBV7-2	NA	TRBJ2-5	TGTGCCAGCAGCTTTGCGGTACACCAAGAGACCCAGTACTTC	CASSFAVHQETQYF
TRBD1	TRBV30	few	TRBJ1-2	TGTGCCTGGAGTGTCGGACAGGCGGGGGGCTACACCTTC	CAWSVGQAGGYTF
NA	TRBV30	NA	TRBJ2-2	TGTGCCCTACGCCGGGGCTCCGGGGAGCTGTTTTTT	CALRRGSGELFF